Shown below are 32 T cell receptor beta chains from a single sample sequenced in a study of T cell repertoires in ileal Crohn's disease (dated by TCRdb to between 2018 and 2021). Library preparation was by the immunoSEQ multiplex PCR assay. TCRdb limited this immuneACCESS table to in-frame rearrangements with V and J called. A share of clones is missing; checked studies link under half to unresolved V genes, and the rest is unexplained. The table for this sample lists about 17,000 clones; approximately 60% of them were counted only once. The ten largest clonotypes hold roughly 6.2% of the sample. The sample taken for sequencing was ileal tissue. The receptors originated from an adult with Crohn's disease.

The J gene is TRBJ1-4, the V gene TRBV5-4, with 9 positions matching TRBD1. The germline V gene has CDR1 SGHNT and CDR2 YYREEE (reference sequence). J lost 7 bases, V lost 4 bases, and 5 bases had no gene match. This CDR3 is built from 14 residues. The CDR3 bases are TGTGCCAGCAGCATGGACAGGGGTCGTGAAAAACTGTTTTTT. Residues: CASSMDRGREKLFF.

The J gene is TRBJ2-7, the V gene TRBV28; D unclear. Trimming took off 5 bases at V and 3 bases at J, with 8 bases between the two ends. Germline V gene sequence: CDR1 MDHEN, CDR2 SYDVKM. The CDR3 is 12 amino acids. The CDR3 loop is CASSPQNYEQYF. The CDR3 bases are TGTGCCAGCAGTCCTCAGAACTACGAGCAGTACTTC.

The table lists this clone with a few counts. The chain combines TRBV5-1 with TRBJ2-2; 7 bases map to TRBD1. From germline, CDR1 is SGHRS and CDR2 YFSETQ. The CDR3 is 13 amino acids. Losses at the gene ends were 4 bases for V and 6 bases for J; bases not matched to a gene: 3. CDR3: CASSGTVPGELFF. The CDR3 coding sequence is TGCGCCAGCAGCGGGACAGTTCCCGGGGAGCTGTTTTTT.

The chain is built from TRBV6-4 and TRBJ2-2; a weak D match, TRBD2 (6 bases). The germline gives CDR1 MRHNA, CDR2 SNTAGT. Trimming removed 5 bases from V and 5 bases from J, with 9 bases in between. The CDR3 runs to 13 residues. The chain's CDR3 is CASSPGTTGELFF. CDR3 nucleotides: TGTGCCAGCAGTCCCGGGACTACCGGGGAGCTGTTTTTT.

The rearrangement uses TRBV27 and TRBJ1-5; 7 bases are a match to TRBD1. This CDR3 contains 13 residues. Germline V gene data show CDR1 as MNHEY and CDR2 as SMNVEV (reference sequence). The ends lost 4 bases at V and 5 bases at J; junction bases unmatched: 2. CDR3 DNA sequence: TGTGCCAGCAGTTGGGACAGTCATCAGCCCCAGCATTTT. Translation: CASSWDSHQPQHF.

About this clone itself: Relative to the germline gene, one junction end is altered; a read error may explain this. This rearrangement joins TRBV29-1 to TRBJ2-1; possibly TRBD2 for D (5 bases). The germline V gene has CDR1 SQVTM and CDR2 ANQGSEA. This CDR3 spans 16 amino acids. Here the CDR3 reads CSVAGGSIGLSNGQFF. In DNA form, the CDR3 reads TGCAGCGTCGCCGGAGGCTCCATCGGGCTTTCTAATGGGCAGTTCTTC.

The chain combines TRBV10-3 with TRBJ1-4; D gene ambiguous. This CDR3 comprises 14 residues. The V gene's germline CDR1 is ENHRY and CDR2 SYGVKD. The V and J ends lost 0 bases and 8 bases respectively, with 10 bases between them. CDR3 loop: CAISESGAAEKLFF. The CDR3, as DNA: TGTGCCATCAGTGAGTCAGGAGCAGCCGAAAAACTGTTTTTT.

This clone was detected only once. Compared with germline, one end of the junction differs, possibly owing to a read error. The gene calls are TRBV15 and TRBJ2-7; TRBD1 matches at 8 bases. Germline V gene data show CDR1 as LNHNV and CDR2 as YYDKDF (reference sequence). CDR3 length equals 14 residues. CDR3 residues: CATSRDRGSGEQYF. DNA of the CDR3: TGTGCCACCAGCCGAGACAGGGGCTCGGGGGAGCAGTACTTC.

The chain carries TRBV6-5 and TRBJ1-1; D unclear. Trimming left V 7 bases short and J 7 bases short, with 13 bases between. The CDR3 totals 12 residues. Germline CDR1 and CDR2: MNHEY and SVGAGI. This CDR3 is CASKAGWVEAFF. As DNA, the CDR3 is TGTGCCAGCAAGGCAGGATGGGTTGAAGCTTTCTTT.

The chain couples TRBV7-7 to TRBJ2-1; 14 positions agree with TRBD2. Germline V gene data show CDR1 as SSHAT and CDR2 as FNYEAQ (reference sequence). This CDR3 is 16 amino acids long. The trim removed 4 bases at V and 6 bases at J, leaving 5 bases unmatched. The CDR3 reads CASSYGLAGGANEQFF. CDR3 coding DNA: TGTGCCAGCAGCTACGGACTAGCGGGGGGCGCCAATGAGCAGTTCTTC.

The CDR3 loop is CASSPRKGDTEAFF. For the CDR3, the DNA is TGTGCCAGCAGCCCACGAAAGGGGGACACTGAAGCTTTCTTT. V usage is TRBV7-4 and J usage is TRBJ1-1, with D possibly TRBD1 on 6 matching bases. This CDR3 spans 14 amino acids. CDR1 is SGHVT, CDR2 SQSDAQ, per germline. The V end was cut by 5 bases, the J end by 3 bases, with 13 bases between.

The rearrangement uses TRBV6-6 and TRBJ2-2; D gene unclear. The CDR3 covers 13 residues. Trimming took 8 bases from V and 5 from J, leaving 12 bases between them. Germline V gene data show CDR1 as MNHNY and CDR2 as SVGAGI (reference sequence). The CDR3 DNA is TGTGCCAGCTCGATGACGGAGACCGGGGAGCTGTTTTTT. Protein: CASSMTETGELFF.

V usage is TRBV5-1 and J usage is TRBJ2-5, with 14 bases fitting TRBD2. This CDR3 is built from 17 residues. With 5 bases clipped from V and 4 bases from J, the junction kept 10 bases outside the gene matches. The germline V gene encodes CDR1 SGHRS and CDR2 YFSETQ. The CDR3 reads CASRTSGRAMLGETQYF. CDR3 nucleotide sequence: TGCGCCAGCAGGACTAGCGGGAGGGCCATGCTGGGAGAGACCCAGTACTTC.

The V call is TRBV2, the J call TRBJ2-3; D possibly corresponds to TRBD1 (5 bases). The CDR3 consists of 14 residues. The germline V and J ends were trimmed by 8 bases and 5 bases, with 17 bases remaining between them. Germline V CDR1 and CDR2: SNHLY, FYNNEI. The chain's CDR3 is CASRRAPGIDTQYF. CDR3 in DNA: TGTGCCAGCCGGAGAGCTCCAGGGATAGATACGCAGTATTTT.

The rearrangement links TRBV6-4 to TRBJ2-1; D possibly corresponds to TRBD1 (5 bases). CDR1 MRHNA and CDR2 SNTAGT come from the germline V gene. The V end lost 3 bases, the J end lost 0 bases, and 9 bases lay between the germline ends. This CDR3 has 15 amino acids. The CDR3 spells CASSEADSSYNEQFF. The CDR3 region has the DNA TGTGCCAGCAGTGAAGCCGACAGCTCCTACAATGAGCAGTTCTTC.

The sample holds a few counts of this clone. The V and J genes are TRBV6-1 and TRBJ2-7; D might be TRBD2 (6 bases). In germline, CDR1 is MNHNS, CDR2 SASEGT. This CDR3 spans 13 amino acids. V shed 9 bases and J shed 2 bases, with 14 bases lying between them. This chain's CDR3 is CASREKFPYEQYF. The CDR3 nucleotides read TGTGCCAGTCGGGAGAAGTTTCCCTACGAGCAGTACTTC.

The CDR3 DNA is TGTGCCAGTAGTATGTTTTCGAGAGGTAGCAATCAGCCCCAGCATTTT. Residues: CASSMFSRGSNQPQHF. This chain connects TRBV19 to TRBJ1-5; D unclear. From germline, CDR1 is LNHDA and CDR2 SQIVND (reference sequence). With 3 bases removed from V and 0 bases from J, the gap between germline ends came to 12 bases. The CDR3 has 16 residues.

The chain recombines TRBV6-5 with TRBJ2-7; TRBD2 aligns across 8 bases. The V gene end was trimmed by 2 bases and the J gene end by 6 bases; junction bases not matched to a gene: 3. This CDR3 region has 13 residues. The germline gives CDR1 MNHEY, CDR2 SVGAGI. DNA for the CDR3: TGTGCCAGCAGTTACAGCGGGAGATTCGAGCAGTACTTC. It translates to CASSYSGRFEQYF.

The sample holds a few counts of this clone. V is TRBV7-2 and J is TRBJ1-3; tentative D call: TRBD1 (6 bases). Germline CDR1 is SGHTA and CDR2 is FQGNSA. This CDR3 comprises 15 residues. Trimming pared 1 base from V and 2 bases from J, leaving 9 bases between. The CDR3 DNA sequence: TGTGCCAGCAGCTTAGGGCCAGGGGCTGGAAACACCATATATTTT. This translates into CASSLGPGAGNTIYF.

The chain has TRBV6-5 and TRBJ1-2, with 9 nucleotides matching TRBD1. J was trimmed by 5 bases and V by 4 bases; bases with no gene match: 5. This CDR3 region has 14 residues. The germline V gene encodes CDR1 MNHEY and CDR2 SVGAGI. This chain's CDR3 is CASSSAGTGYGYTF. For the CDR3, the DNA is TGTGCCAGCAGTTCCGCCGGGACAGGGTATGGCTACACCTTC.

In nucleotides, the CDR3 is TGTGCCAGTAGTAAGCCACAGGGTAAGAGTGGCTACACCTTC. As protein: CASSKPQGKSGYTF. The chain links TRBV19 to TRBJ1-2, with D perhaps TRBD1 (6 bases). Per the germline V gene, CDR1 is LNHDA and CDR2 is SQIVND (reference sequence). Trimming left V 4 bases short and J 7 bases short, with 16 bases between. This CDR3 has 14 residues.

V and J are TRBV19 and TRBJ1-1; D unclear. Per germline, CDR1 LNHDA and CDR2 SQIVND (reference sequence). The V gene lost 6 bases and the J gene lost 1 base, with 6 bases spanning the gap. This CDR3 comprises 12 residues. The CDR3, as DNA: TGTGCCAGTAGGCGGGGGAACACTGAAGCTTTCTTT. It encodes CASRRGNTEAFF.

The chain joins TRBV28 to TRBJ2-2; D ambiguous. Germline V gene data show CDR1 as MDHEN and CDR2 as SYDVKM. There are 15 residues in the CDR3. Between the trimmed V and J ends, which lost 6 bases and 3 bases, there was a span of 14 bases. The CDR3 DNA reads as TGTGCCAGCAGGTCCTACGATCTGGACACCGGGGAGCTGTTTTTT. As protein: CASRSYDLDTGELFF.

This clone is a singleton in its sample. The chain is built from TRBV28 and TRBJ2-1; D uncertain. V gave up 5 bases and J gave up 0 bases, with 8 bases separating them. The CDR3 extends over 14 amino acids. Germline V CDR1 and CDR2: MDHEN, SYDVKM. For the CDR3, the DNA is TGTGCCAGCAGTCTGTCGGGCTCCTACAATGAGCAGTTCTTC. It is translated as CASSLSGSYNEQFF.

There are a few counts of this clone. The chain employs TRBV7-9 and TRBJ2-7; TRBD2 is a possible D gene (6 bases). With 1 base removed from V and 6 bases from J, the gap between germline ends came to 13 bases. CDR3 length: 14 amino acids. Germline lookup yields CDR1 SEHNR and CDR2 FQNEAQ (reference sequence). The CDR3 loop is CASSLELWGGEQYF. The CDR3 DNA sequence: TGTGCCAGCAGCTTAGAATTATGGGGAGGCGAGCAGTACTTC.

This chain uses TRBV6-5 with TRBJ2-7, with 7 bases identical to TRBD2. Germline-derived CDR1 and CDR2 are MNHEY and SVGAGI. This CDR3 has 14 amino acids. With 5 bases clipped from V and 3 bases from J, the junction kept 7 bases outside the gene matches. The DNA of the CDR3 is TGTGCCAGCAGTCTCAGTGGGGGGGGCTACGAGCAGTACTTC. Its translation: CASSLSGGGYEQYF.

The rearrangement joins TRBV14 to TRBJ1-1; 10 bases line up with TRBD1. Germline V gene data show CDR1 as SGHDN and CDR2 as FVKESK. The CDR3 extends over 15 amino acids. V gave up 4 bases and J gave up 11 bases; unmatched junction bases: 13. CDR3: CASSPGTGAGIAAFF. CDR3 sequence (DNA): TGTGCCAGCAGCCCCGGGACAGGGGCAGGAATTGCGGCTTTCTTT.

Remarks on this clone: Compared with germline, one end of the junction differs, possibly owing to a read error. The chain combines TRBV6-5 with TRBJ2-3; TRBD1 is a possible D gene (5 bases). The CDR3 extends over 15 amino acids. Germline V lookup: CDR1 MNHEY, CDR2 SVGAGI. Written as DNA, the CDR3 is TGTGCTAGCAGTTACAGTGCAGGGAGCACAGATACGCAGTATTTT. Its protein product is CASSYSAGSTDTQYF.

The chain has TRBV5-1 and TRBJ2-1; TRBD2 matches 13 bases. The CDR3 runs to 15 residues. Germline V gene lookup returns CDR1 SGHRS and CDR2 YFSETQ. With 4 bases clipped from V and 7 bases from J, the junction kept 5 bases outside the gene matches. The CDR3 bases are TGCGCCAGCAGCGCCGGGACTAGCGGGATTAATGAGCAGTTCTTC. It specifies CASSAGTSGINEQFF. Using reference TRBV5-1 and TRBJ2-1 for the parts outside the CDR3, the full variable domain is KAGVTQTPRYLIKTRGQQVTLSCSPISGHRSVSWYQQTPGQGLQFLFEYFSETQRNKGNFPGRFSGRQFSNSRSEMNVSTLELGDSALYLCASSAGTSGINEQFFGPGTRLTVL.

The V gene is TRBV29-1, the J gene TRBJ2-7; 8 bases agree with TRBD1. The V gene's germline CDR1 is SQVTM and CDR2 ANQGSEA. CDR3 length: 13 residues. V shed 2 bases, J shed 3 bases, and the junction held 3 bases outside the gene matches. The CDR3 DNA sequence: TGCAGCGTTGAACGACAGGGGAACTACGAGCAGTACTTC. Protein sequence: CSVERQGNYEQYF.

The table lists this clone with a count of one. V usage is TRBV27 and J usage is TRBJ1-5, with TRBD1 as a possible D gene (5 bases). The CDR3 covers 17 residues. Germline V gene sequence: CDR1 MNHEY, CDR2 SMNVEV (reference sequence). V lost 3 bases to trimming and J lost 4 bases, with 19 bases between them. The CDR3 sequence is CASSFNRGSVGNQPQHF. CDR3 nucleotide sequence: TGTGCCAGCAGTTTTAATCGGGGGTCCGTCGGGAATCAGCCCCAGCATTTT.

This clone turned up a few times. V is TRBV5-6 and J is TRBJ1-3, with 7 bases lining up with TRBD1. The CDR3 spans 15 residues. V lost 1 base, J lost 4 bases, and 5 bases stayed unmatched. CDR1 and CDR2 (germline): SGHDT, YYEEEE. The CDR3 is CASSLRGGAGNTIYF. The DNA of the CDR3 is TGTGCCAGCAGCTTGCGAGGGGGCGCGGGAAACACCATATATTTT. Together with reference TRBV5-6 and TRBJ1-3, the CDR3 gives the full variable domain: DAGVTQSPTHLIKTRGQQVTLRCSPKSGHDTVSWYQQALGQGPQFIFQYYEEEERQRGNFPDRFSGHQFPNYSSELNVNALLLGDSALYLCASSLRGGAGNTIYFGEGSWLTVV.